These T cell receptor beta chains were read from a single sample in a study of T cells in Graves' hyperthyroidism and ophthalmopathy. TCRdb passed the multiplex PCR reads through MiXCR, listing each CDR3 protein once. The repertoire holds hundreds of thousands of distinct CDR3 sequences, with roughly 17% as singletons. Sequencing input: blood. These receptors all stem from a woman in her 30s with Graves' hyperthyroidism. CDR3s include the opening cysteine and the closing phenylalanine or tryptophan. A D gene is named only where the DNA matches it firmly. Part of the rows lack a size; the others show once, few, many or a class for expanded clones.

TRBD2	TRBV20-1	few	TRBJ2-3	CSAWGGSADTQYF	TGCAGTGCTTGGGGCGGGAGCGCAGATACGCAGTATTTT
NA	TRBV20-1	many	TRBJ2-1	CSAPTGGGVNNEQFF	TGCAGTGCCCCCACAGGGGGAGGGGTAAACAATGAGCAGTTCTTC
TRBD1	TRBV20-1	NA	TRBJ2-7	CSAGTGRSYEQYF	TGCAGTGCGGGGACAGGCCGCTCCTACGAGCAGTACTTC
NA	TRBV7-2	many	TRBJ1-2	CASSLKEGLGGYTF	TGTGCCAGCAGCTTAAAGGAGGGCCTAGGTGGCTACACCTTC
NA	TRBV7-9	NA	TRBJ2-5	CASSEGGVQETQYF	TGTGCCAGCAGCGAGGGGGGGGTCCAAGAGACCCAGTACTTC
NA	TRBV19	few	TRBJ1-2	CASSLYRAEGYTF	TGTGCCAGTAGCTTGTACAGGGCAGAAGGCTACACCTTC
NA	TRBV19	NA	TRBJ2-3	CASSILLEADTQYF	TGTGCCAGTAGTATCCTACTAGAGGCAGATACGCAGTATTTT
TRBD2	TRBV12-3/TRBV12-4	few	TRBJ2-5	CASSQLAGEGETQYF	TGTGCCAGCAGTCAATTAGCGGGAGAGGGAGAGACCCAGTACTTC
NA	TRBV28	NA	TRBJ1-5	CASRVVRQSNQPQHF	TGTGCCAGCAGGGTCGTAAGGCAGAGCAATCAGCCCCAGCATTTT
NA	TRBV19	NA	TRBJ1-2	CANSISRSNYGYTF	TGTGCCAATAGTATTAGCCGCTCTAACTATGGCTACACCTTC
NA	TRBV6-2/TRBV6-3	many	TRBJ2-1	CASSYTRVSSYNEQFF	TGTGCCAGCAGTTATACGCGGGTTAGCTCCTACAATGAGCAGTTCTTC
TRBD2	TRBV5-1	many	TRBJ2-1	CASSLRGVMDEQFF	TGCGCCAGCAGCTTACGGGGGGTTATGGATGAGCAGTTCTTC
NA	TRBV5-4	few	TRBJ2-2	CASSSFSADTGELFF	TGTGCCAGCAGCTCGTTCAGCGCGGACACCGGGGAGCTGTTTTTT
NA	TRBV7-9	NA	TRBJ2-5	CASSVDRIQETQYF	TGTGCCAGCAGCGTAGACAGGATCCAAGAGACCCAGTACTTC
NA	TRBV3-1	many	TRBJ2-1	CASSRDGDNEQFF	TGTGCCAGCAGCCGGGACGGTGACAATGAGCAGTTCTTC
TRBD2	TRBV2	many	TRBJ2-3	CASRKAGSTDTQYF	TGTGCCAGCAGAAAAGCGGGATCTACAGATACGCAGTATTTT
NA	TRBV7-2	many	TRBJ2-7	CASSSGTHYSYEQYF	TGTGCCAGCAGCTCCGGGACTCACTACTCCTACGAGCAGTACTTC
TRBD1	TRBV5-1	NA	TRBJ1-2	CASGGTGKYGYTF	TGCGCCAGCGGGGGGACAGGAAAGTATGGCTACACCTTC
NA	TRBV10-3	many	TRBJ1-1	CAINSVVNTEAFF	TGTGCCATCAATAGCGTAGTGAACACTGAAGCTTTCTTT
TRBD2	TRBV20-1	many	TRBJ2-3	CSASSPWAGGRDTQYF	TGCAGTGCTAGTTCCCCTTGGGCGGGAGGGCGAGATACGCAGTATTTT
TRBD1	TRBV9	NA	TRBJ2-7	CASSVGGQGFYEQYF	TGTGCCAGCAGCGTAGGCGGACAGGGGTTCTACGAGCAGTACTTC
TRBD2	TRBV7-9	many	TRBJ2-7	CASSGTGLAGEHLSYEQYF	TGTGCCAGCAGCGGGACGGGACTAGCGGGAGAGCATCTCTCCTACGAGCAGTACTTC
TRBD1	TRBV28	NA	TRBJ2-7	CASSFLNRGRPPYEQYF	TGTGCCAGCAGTTTTCTCAACAGGGGGCGACCACCCTACGAGCAGTACTTC